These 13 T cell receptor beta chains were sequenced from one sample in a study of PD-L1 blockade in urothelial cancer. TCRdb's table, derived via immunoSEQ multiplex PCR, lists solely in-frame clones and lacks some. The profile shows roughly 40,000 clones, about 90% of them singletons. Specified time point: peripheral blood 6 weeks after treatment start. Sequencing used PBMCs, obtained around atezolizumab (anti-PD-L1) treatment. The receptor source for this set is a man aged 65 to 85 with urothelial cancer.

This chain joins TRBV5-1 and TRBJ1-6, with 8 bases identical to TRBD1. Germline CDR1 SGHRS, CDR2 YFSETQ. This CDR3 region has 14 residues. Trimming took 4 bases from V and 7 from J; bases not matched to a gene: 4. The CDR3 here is CASSLGQANSPLHF. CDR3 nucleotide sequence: TGCGCCAGCAGCCTGGGACAGGCGAATTCACCCCTCCACTTT.

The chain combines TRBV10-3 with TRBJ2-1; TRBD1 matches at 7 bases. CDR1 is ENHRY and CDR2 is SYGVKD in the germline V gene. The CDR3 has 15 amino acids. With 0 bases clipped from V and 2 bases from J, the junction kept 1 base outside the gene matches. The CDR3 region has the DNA TGTGCCATCAGTGAGTCGACAGGGCCCTACAATGAGCAGTTCTTC. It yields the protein CAISESTGPYNEQFF.

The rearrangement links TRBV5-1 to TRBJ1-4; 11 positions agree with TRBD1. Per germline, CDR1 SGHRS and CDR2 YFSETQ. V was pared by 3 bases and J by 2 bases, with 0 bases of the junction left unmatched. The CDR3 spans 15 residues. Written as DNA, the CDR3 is TGCGCCAGCAGCTGGACAGGGGGCACTAATGAAAAACTGTTTTTT. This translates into CASSWTGGTNEKLFF.

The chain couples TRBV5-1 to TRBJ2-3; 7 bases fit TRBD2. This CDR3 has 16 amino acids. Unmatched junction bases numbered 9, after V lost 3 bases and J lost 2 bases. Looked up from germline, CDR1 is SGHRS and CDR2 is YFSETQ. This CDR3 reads CASSSGGGQYTDTQYF. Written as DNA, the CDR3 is TGCGCCAGCAGCTCTGGGGGGGGTCAGTACACAGATACGCAGTATTTT.

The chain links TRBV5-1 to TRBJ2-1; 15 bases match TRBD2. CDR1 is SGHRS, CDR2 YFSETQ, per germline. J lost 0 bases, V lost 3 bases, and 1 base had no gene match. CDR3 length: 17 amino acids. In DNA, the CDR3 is TGCGCCAGCAGCTGGACTAGCGGGAGGGACTCCTACAATGAGCAGTTCTTC. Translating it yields CASSWTSGRDSYNEQFF.

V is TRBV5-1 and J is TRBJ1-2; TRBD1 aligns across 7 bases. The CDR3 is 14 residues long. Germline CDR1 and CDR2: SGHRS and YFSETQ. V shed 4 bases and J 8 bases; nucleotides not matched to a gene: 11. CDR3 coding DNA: TGCGCCAGCAGCCCCGGGACAGTCGCGGAGGGCTACACCTTC. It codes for CASSPGTVAEGYTF. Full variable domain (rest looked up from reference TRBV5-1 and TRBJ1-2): KAGVTQTPRYLIKTRGQQVTLSCSPISGHRSVSWYQQTPGQGLQFLFEYFSETQRNKGNFPGRFSGRQFSNSRSEMNVSTLELGDSALYLCASSPGTVAEGYTFGSGTRLTVV.

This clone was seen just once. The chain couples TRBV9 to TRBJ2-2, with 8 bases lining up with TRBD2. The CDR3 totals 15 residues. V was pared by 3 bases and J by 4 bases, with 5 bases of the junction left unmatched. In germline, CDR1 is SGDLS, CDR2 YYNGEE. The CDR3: CASSAAGAGTGELFF. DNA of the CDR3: TGTGCCAGCAGCGCAGCGGGAGCGGGCACCGGGGAGCTGTTTTTT.

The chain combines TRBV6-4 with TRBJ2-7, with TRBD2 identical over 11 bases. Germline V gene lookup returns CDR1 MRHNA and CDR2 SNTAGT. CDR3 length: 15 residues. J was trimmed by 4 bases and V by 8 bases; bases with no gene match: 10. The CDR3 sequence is CASGMIAGGPYEQYF. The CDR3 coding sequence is TGTGCCAGCGGTATGATAGCGGGAGGGCCTTACGAGCAGTACTTC.

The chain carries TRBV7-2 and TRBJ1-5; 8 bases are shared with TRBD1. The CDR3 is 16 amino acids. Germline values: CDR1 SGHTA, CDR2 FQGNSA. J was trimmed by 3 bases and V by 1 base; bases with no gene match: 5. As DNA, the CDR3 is TGTGCCAGCAGCTTAGTTCAGGGGGCCTTCAATCAGCCCCAGCATTTT. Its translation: CASSLVQGAFNQPQHF. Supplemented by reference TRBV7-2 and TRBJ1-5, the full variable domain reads GAGVSQSPSNKVTEKGKDVELRCDPISGHTALYWYRQSLGQGLEFLIYFQGNSAPDKSGLPSDRFSAERTGGSVSTLTIQRTQQEDSAVYLCASSLVQGAFNQPQHFGDGTRLSIL.

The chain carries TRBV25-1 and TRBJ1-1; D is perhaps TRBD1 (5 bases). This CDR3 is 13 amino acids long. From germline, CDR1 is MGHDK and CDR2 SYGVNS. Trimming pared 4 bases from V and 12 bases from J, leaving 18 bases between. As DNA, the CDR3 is TGTGCCAGCAGTGCCAGGGCGGGGCGTTCCACTTTCTTT. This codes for CASSARAGRSTFF.

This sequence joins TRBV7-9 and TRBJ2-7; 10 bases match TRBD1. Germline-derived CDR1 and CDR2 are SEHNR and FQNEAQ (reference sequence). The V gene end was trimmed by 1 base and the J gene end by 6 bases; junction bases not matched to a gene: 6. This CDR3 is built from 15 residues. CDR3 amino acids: CASSLGQGAMGEQYF. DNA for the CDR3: TGTGCCAGCAGCTTAGGACAGGGGGCAATGGGCGAGCAGTACTTC.

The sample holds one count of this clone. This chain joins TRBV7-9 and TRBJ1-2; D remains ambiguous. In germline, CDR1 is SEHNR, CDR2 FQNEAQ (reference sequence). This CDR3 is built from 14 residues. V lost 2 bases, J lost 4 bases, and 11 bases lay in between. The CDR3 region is CASSLTRGGYGYTF. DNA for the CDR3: TGTGCCAGCAGCTTAACCCGGGGAGGCTATGGCTACACCTTC.

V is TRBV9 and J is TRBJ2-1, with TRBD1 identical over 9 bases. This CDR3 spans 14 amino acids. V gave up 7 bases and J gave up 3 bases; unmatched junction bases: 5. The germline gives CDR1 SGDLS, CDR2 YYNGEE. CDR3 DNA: TGTGCCAGCGGACGGGGACAGGGCTACAATGAGCAGTTCTTC. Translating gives CASGRGQGYNEQFF.